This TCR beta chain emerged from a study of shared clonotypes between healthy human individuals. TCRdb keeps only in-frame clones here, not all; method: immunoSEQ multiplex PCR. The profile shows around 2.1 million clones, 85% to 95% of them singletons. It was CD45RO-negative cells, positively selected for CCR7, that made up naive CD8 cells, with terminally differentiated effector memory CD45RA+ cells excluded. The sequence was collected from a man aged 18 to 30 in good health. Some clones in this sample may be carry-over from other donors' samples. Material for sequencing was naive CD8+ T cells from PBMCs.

CDR3 sequence: CASSPYAPALGIEAFF. CDR3 nucleotide sequence: TGTGCCAGTAGCCCATATGCCCCGGCCTTAGGCATTGAAGCTTTCTTT. This chain joins TRBV19 and TRBJ1-1; no clear D. Germline loops: CDR1 LNHDA, CDR2 SQIVND (reference sequence). V dropped 6 bases and J dropped 7 bases, with 24 bases sitting between them. CDR3 length: 16 residues.